The clone carrying this T cell receptor (beta chain) was observed at least ten times. Antigen specificity is unknown. This record comes from a study of neurological immune-mediated disorders. PBMCs stored at -80 C, 2 million in total, were the source of the unsorted libraries. Study results and caveats: Association with the multiple sclerosis repertoire cluster was not found for any clinical or MRI feature. No expanded-clone CDR3 amino acid sequence recurred across subjects, suggesting private TCR-beta repertoires.

5'RACE employing 10-nucleotide random UMIs yielded the cDNA. TCRdb ran MiXCR on the 5' RACE reads and lists one entry per CDR3 protein. The sample shows 80,000 to 100,000 distinct CDR3 sequences, around 3.5% of them seen only once. The sample was PBMCs. The TCR originated in a woman between 50 and 59 years old with multiple sclerosis.

The CDR3 coding sequence is TGTGCCAGCAGTTACTCAGACAGGACTTATGGCTACACCTTC. Amino acids: CASSYSDRTYGYTF. This chain links TRBV6-2 or TRBV6-3 with TRBJ1-2, with D perhaps TRBD1 (6 bases). This CDR3 contains 14 residues. Trimming shortened V by 0 bases and J by 5 bases, and 10 bases separated the two germline ends. Germline assignment: CDR1 MNHEY and CDR2 SVGEGT.